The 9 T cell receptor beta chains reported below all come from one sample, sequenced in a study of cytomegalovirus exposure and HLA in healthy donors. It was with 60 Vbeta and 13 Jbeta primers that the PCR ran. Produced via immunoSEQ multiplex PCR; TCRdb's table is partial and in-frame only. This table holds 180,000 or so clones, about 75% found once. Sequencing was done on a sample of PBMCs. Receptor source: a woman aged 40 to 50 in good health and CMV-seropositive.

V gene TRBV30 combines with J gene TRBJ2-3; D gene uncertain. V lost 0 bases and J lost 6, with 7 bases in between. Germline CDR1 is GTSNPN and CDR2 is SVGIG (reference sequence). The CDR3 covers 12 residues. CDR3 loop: CAWSVLLDTQYF. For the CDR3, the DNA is TGTGCCTGGAGTGTTCTACTGGATACGCAGTATTTT.

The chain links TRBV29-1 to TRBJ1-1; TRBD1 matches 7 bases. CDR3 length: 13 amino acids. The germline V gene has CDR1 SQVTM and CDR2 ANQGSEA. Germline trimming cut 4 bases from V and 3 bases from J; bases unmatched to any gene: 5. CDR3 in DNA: TGCAGCGTTGTACAGGGGCAAGACACTGAAGCTTTCTTT. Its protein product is CSVVQGQDTEAFF.

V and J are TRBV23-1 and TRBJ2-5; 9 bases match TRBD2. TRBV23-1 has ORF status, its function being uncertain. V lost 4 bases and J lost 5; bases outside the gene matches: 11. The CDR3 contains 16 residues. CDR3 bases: TGCGCCAGCAGTCTTTCGGGGCGGGAGGGCCTTGAGACCCAGTACTTC. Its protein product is CASSLSGREGLETQYF.

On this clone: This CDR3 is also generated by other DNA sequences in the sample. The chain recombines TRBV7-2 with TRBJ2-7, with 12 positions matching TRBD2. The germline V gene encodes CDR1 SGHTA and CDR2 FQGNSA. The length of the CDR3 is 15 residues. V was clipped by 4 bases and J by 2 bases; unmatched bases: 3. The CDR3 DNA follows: TGTGCCAGCAGCTCCCCTAGCGGGAGGGCCTACGAGCAGTACTTC. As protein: CASSSPSGRAYEQYF. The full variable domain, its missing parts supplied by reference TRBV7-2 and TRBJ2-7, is GAGVSQSPSNKVTEKGKDVELRCDPISGHTALYWYRQSLGQGLEFLIYFQGNSAPDKSGLPSDRFSAERTGGSVSTLTIQRTQQEDSAVYLCASSSPSGRAYEQYFGPGTRLTVT.

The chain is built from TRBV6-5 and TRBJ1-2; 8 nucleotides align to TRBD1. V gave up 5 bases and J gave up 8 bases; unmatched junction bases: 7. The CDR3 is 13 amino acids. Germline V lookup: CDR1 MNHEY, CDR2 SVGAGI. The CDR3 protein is CASSPQGAPGYTF. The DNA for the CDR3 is TGTGCCAGCAGTCCCCAGGGGGCGCCGGGCTACACCTTC.

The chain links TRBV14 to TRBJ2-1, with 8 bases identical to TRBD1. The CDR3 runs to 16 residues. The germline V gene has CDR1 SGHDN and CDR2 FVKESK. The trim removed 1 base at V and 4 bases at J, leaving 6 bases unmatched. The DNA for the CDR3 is TGTGCCAGCAGCCAAGGGACAGGGATTTCTTACAATGAGCAGTTCTTC. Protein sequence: CASSQGTGISYNEQFF.

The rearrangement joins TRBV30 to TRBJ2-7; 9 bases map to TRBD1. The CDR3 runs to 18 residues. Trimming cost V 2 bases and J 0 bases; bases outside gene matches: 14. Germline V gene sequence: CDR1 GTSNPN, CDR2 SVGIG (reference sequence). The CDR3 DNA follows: TGTGCCTGGAGTTCCGACAGGGGGATAGCGGAAGACTCCTACGAGCAGTACTTC. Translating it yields CAWSSDRGIAEDSYEQYF. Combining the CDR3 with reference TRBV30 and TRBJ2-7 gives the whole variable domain SQTIHQWPATLVQPVGSPLSLECTVEGTSNPNLYWYRQAAGRGLQLLFYSVGIGQISSEVPQNLSASRPQDRQFILSSKKLLLSDSGFYLCAWSSDRGIAEDSYEQYFGPGTRLTVT.

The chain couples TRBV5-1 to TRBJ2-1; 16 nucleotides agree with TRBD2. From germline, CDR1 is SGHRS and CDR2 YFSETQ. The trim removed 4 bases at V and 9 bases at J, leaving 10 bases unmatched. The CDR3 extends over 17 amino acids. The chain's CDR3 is CASSPGTSGRAIGEQFF. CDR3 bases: TGCGCCAGCAGCCCTGGGACTAGCGGGAGGGCCATTGGTGAGCAGTTCTTC.

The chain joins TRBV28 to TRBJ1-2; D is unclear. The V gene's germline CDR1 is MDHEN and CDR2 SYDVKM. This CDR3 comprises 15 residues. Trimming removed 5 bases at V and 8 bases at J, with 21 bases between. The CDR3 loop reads CASSHPQTPAMGYTF. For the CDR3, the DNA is TGTGCCAGCAGTCATCCCCAGACTCCCGCTATGGGCTACACCTTC.